This T cell receptor (beta chain) was sequenced in a study of shared clonotypes between healthy human individuals. Study overall: Every donor yielded three CD4 naive, three CD4 memory, two CD8 naive and one CD8 memory plate. Regarding the study as a whole: Since donors were few, the genetic and exposure-history diversity represented was limited. The naive CD4 repertoires of a handful of donors were compared, and approximately 5.3% of clonotypes were shared. Unshared clonotypes carried lower generation probabilities than those common to all four donors.

Germline values: CDR1 MNHEY, CDR2 SVGAGI. The V and J ends lost 2 bases and 6 bases, in that order; junction bases with no gene match: 7. The CDR3 consists of 16 residues. This table comes from immunoSEQ multiplex PCR, and its TCRdb copy is limited to in-frame clones, with some not included. The sample has millions of clones, around 95% seen once. On this clone itself: Its matching antigen is unknown.

This chain uses TRBV6-5 with TRBJ1-2, with TRBD1 matching 12 bases. The sequenced sample was naive CD4+ T cells sorted from blood. Sample subset: CD45RA+ positively selected. This TCR derives from a man aged 18-30 years in good health. CDR3 residues: CASSYRGDRGRNGYTF. The CDR3 coding sequence is TGTGCCAGCAGTTACAGGGGGGACAGGGGGCGGAATGGCTACACCTTC.